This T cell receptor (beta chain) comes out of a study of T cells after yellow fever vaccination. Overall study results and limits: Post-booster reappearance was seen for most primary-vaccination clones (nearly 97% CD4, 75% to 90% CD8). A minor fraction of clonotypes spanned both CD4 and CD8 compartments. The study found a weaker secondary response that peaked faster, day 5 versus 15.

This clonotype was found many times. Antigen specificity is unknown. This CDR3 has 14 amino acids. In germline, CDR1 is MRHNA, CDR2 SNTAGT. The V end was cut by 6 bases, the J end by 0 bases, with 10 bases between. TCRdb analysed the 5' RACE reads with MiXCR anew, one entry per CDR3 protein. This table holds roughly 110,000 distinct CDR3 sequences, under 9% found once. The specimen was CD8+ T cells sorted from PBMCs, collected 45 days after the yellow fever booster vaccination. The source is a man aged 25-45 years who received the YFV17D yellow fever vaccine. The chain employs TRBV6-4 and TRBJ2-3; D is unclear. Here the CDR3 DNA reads TGTGCCAGCAGGATGACAACTAGCACAGATACGCAGTATTTT. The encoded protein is CASRMTTSTDTQYF.